Each of the 2 T cell receptor beta chains below was sequenced from the same sample in a study of shared clonotypes between healthy human individuals. Repertoires were generated with immunoSEQ multiplex PCR, while TCRdb's copy carries only in-frame clones and drops some. This table holds about 1.5 million clones, roughly 96% found once. Material: naive CD4+ T cells sorted from blood. Described subset: CD45RA+ positively selected. These receptors were taken from a man in his thirties or forties in good health.

The chain has TRBV11-3 and TRBJ2-7, with 8 bases that match TRBD1. CDR1 SGHNT and CDR2 YENEEA come from the germline V gene. Trimming at V came to 0 bases and at J to 6 bases, leaving 7 bases not matched to a gene. There are 15 residues in the CDR3. CDR3 sequence: CASSLDSLQGAEQYF. The CDR3 nucleotides are TGTGCCAGCAGCTTAGACTCCCTCCAGGGGGCCGAGCAGTACTTC.

The chain couples TRBV9 to TRBJ2-7; D unresolved. The germline V gene has CDR1 SGDLS and CDR2 YYNGEE. This CDR3 contains 15 residues. V lost 0 bases, J lost 0 bases, and 10 bases lay in between. The CDR3 is CASSVEGYFSYEQYF. The DNA for the CDR3 is TGTGCCAGCAGCGTAGAAGGTTACTTCTCCTACGAGCAGTACTTC. Looking up the rest from reference TRBV9 and TRBJ2-7 gives the full variable domain: DSGVTQTPKHLITATGQRVTLRCSPRSGDLSVYWYQQSLDQGLQFLIQYYNGEERAKGNILERFSAQQFPDLHSELNLSSLELGDSALYFCASSVEGYFSYEQYFGPGTRLTVT.